Listed below are T cell receptor beta chains from one sample, sequenced in a study of OX40 agonist ivuxolimab in advanced cancers. Repertoires were generated with immunoSEQ multiplex PCR, while TCRdb's copy carries only in-frame clones and drops some. The sample consists of just under 20,000 clones, around four fifths of them appearing once. Sequenced here: CD4+ or CD8+ T cells sorted from blood, sampled in a trial of the OX40 agonist ivuxolimab. Source of these receptors: an adult with an advanced solid tumor such as melanoma, head and neck, liver or kidney cancer. Both conserved end residues are part of each CDR3. A D gene is named only where the DNA matches it firmly. Only part of the rows carry a size: once, few, many, or a class if the clone is expanded.

len	v_gene	abundance	j_gene	d_gene	CDR3aa	CDR3nt
14	TRBV7-8	.	TRBJ1-5	TRBD1	CASSLGLGGQPQHF	TGTGCCAGCAGCTTAGGGCTAGGGGGCCAGCCCCAGCATTTT
13	TRBV11-2	.	TRBJ1-1	.	CASSTGRYAEAFF	TGTGCCAGCAGCACAGGACGCTACGCTGAAGCTTTCTTT
18	TRBV30	.	TRBJ2-2	.	CAWSPKGTDNPNTGELFF	TGTGCCTGGAGCCCAAAGGGGACTGACAATCCGAACACCGGGGAGCTGTTTTTT
14	TRBV11-2	.	TRBJ1-2	.	CASSLVQGSYGYTF	TGTGCCAGCAGCTTAGTCCAAGGGAGCTATGGCTACACCTTC
13	TRBV7-9	.	TRBJ2-1	.	CASSLSAYNEQFF	TGTGCCAGCAGCTTGAGCGCCTACAATGAGCAGTTCTTC
16	TRBV7-9	.	TRBJ2-1	TRBD2	CASTETSGSSYNEQFF	TGTGCCAGCACCGAGACTAGCGGGAGCTCCTACAATGAGCAGTTCTTC
14	TRBV29-1	.	TRBJ2-7	.	CSVVGDSTSYEQYF	TGCAGCGTTGTCGGGGACTCCACCTCCTACGAGCAGTACTTC
16	TRBV28	.	TRBJ2-4	.	CASSLYPGVAKNIQYF	TGTGCCAGCAGTTTATACCCAGGGGTAGCCAAAAACATTCAGTACTTC
24	TRBV12-5	few	TRBJ2-7	TRBD1	CASGFSRGTGRRGTRSRRNYEQYF	TGTGCTAGTGGTTTTTCAAGGGGGACAGGGAGACGGGGGACCAGGTCCCGCCGTAACTACGAGCAGTACTTC
16	TRBV4-3	.	TRBJ2-5	TRBD2	CASSRGTSGSLETQYF	TGCGCCAGCAGCCGAGGGACTAGCGGGTCCCTGGAGACCCAGTACTTC
13	TRBV27	large	TRBJ2-7	.	CASSLGKSYEQYF	TGTGCCAGCAGTTTAGGGAAATCCTACGAGCAGTACTTC
14	TRBV27	.	TRBJ2-2	.	CASSFSGSTGELFF	TGTGCCAGCAGTTTTTCAGGGTCCACCGGGGAGCTGTTTTTT
14	TRBV6-4	.	TRBJ1-5	TRBD1	CASSDGTGGQPQHF	TGTGCCAGCAGTGACGGGACAGGGGGCCAGCCCCAGCATTTT
16	TRBV27	.	TRBJ2-1	TRBD2	CASISSSGRQANEQFF	TGTGCCAGCATCTCGAGTAGCGGGAGACAGGCCAATGAGCAGTTCTTC
16	TRBV4-1	.	TRBJ1-2	.	CASSQEGGIKLLGYTF	TGCGCCAGCAGCCAAGAGGGTGGGATCAAACTTCTAGGCTACACCTTC
15	TRBV5-4	.	TRBJ2-3	TRBD1	CASRRDRGWTDTQYF	TGTGCCAGCAGACGTGACAGGGGATGGACAGATACGCAGTATTTT
15	TRBV7-9	.	TRBJ2-7	TRBD1	CASRPGQGASAEQYF	TGTGCCAGCAGACCCGGACAGGGGGCCTCGGCCGAGCAGTACTTC